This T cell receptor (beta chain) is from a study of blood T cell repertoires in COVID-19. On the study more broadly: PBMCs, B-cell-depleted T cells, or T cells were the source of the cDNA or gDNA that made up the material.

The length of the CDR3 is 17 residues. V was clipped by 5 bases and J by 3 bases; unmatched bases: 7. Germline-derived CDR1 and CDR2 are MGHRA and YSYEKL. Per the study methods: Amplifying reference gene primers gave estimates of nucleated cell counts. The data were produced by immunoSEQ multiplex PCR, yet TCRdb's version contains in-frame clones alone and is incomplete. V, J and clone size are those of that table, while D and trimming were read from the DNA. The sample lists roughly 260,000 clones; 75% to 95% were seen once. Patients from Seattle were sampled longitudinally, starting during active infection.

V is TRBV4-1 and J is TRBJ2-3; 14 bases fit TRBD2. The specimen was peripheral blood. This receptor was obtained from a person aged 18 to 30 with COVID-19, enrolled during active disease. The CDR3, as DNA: TGCGCCAGCAGCGCCTTCGGGACTAGCGGGAGTACAGATACGCAGTATTTT. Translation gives CASSAFGTSGSTDTQYF.